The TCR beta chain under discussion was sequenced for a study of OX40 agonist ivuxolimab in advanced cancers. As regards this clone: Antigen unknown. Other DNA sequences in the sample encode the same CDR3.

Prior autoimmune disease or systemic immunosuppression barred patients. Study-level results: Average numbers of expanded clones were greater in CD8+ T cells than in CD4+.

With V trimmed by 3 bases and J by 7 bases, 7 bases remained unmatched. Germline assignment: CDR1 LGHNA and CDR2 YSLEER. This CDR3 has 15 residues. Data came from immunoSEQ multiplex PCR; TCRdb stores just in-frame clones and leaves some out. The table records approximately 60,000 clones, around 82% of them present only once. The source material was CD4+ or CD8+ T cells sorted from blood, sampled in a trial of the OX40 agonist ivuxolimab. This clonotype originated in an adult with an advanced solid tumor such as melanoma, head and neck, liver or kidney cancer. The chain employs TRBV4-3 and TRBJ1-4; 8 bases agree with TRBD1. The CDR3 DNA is TGCGCCAGCAGCCAGGAGACAGGGGCCGGTGAAAAACTGTTTTTT. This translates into CASSQETGAGEKLFF.